The 11 T cell receptor beta chains listed next were all sequenced from one sample in a study of T cells in Graves' hyperthyroidism and ophthalmopathy. Amplification of TCR beta CDR3 regions was performed using RNA transcripts as template. The HTBI set primed first-round TCR CDR3 RT-PCR. In TCRdb, the multiplex PCR reads were re-called with MiXCR into one record per CDR3 protein. The table shows hundreds of thousands of distinct CDR3 sequences, with over 35% occurring only once. The sequenced material came from blood. The receptor set was obtained from a man between 18 and 29 years old with Graves' hyperthyroidism.

This clonotype appeared a few times. This sequence joins TRBV7-2 and TRBJ1-5; D might be TRBD1 (6 bases). Trimming removed 6 bases from V and 6 bases from J, with 18 bases in between. This CDR3 is 15 amino acids long. Germline assignment: CDR1 SGHTA and CDR2 FQGNSA. This chain's CDR3 is CASSWTVGEGQPQHF. CDR3 sequence (DNA): TGTGCCAGCAGTTGGACAGTTGGAGAGGGTCAGCCCCAGCATTTT.

In its sample, this clonotype was seen many times. The V gene is TRBV20-1, the J gene TRBJ1-2, with a possible D match to TRBD1 (5 bases). CDR1 is DFQATT and CDR2 is SNEGSKA in the germline V gene (reference sequence). The CDR3 spans 14 residues. V was clipped by 0 bases and J by 7 bases, with 15 bases between them. CDR3 loop: CSARDQTGLGGYTF. The CDR3 coding sequence is TGCAGTGCTAGAGATCAAACAGGTCTGGGTGGCTACACCTTC.

In this sample, this clonotype turned up many times. V is TRBV5-1 and J is TRBJ1-1, with D perhaps TRBD1 (5 bases). This CDR3 comprises 15 residues. V was pared by 1 base and J by 0 bases, with 10 bases between. The germline V gene has CDR1 SGHRS and CDR2 YFSETQ. The CDR3 DNA follows: TGCGCCAGCAGCTTGTCCGCAGGGATGAACACTGAAGCTTTCTTT. Translation: CASSLSAGMNTEAFF.

The table lists this clonotype with many counts. V usage is TRBV20-1 and J usage is TRBJ1-5; D not resolved. The V and J ends lost 0 bases and 5 bases respectively, with 8 bases between them. Per the germline V gene, CDR1 is DFQATT and CDR2 is SNEGSKA (reference sequence). The CDR3 contains 13 residues. CDR3 residues: CSAREEWDQPQHF. As DNA, the CDR3 is TGCAGTGCTAGAGAAGAGTGGGATCAGCCCCAGCATTTT.

Remarks on this clonotype: A much larger clone lies a single base off, so this may be a read error. The chain employs TRBV29-1 and TRBJ2-7; TRBD1 or TRBD2 may be the D gene (6 bases each). There are 15 residues in the CDR3. Germline V gives CDR1 SQVTM, CDR2 ANQGSEA. V was shortened by 5 bases and J by 2 bases, with 19 bases between the two germline ends. CDR3 in amino acids: CSVKYGDGGAYEQYF. Here the CDR3 DNA reads TGCAGCGTTAAGTATGGAGACGGGGGCGCCTACGAGCAGTACTTC.

This rearrangement joins TRBV10-3 to TRBJ2-6; 8 bases match TRBD2. Trimming took 10 bases from V and 0 from J; bases not matched to a gene: 14. The CDR3 totals 18 residues. Germline-derived CDR1 and CDR2 are ENHRY and SYGVKD. CDR3: CATRNTSGIDSGANVLTF. In DNA, the CDR3 is TGTGCCACCAGGAATACTAGCGGAATTGACTCTGGGGCCAACGTCCTGACTTTC.

The rearrangement joins TRBV7-9 to TRBJ2-7; D gene uncertain. The CDR3 is 12 amino acids. Trimming removed 5 bases from V and 5 bases from J, with 10 bases in between. Germline V lookup: CDR1 SEHNR, CDR2 FQNEAQ (reference sequence). The CDR3: CASSGGMDEQYF. The CDR3, as DNA: TGTGCCAGCAGCGGTGGGATGGACGAGCAGTACTTC.

With respect to this clonotype: Its ends do not fully match the called genes, so a read error is possible. This chain joins TRBV29-1 and TRBJ2-7; 9 bases fit TRBD2. Germline V gene data show CDR1 as SQVTM and CDR2 as ANQGSEA. This CDR3 region has 14 residues. The CDR3 DNA reads TGTGCCTGGAGGGAGAGCGGGGGGAACTACGAGCAGTACTTC. Its protein is CAWRESGGNYEQYF.

There are many counts of this clonotype. The V and J genes are TRBV2 and TRBJ1-6, with TRBD1 matching over 7 bases. From germline, CDR1 is SNHLY and CDR2 FYNNEI. The CDR3 length is 16 residues. Trimming took 1 base from V and 5 from J; bases not matched to a gene: 5. The CDR3 nucleotides are TGTGCCAGCAGTGAAGGACAGGGCGTGGATAATTCACCCCTCCACTTT. The encoded protein is CASSEGQGVDNSPLHF.

This chain joins TRBV9 and TRBJ2-5; D is uncertain. V lost 0 bases and J lost 0, with 6 bases in between. This CDR3 is built from 14 residues. The germline V gene encodes CDR1 SGDLS and CDR2 YYNGEE. The CDR3 region is CASSVGPYQETQYF. The CDR3 coding sequence is TGTGCCAGCAGCGTAGGTCCTTACCAAGAGACCCAGTACTTC.

This clonotype was seen ten or more times. V gene TRBV2 combines with J gene TRBJ1-5; TRBD1 aligns across 7 bases. Trimming removed 6 bases from V and 1 base from J; junction bases left unmatched: 9. The CDR3 is 16 amino acids. Germline CDR1 and CDR2: SNHLY and FYNNEI. This CDR3 reads CASRRQGGGSNQPQHF. The CDR3 region has the DNA TGTGCCAGCAGGAGACAGGGCGGTGGGAGCAATCAGCCCCAGCATTTT.